Shown below are 11 T cell receptor beta chains from a single sample sequenced in a study of OX40 agonist ivuxolimab in advanced cancers. Using immunoSEQ multiplex PCR, the repertoire was profiled, and TCRdb retains in-frame clones only, with some absent. This table holds about 100,000 clones, 70% to 85% found once. Sequenced here: CD4+ or CD8+ T cells sorted from blood, sampled in a trial of the OX40 agonist ivuxolimab. Source of these receptors: an adult with an advanced solid tumor such as melanoma, head and neck, liver or kidney cancer.

The V call is TRBV19, the J call TRBJ2-1; D unclear. Germline loops: CDR1 LNHDA, CDR2 SQIVND (reference sequence). Between the trimmed V and J ends, which lost 5 bases and 3 bases, there was a span of 11 bases. The CDR3 totals 14 residues. The DNA of the CDR3 is TGTGCCAGTAGTTTATCCTATATCTACAATGAGCAGTTCTTC. It encodes CASSLSYIYNEQFF.

This clone was found once. The chain uses TRBV18 and TRBJ2-3; TRBD1 aligns across 7 bases. CDR3 length: 15 residues. The V gene end was trimmed by 5 bases and the J gene end by 5 bases; junction bases not matched to a gene: 10. Per germline, CDR1 KGHSH and CDR2 LQKENI. The CDR3 coding sequence is TGTGCCAGCTCATCGTCCGACAGGGACGGAGATACGCAGTATTTT. Protein sequence: CASSSSDRDGDTQYF. Complete variable domain (other parts from reference TRBV18 and TRBJ2-3): NAGVMQNPRHLVRRRGQEARLRCSPMKGHSHVYWYRQLPEEGLKFMVYLQKENIIDESGMPKERFSAEFPKEGPSILRIQQVVRGDSAAYFCASSSSDRDGDTQYFGPGTRLTVL.

This chain uses TRBV28 with TRBJ1-2; no clear D gene. From germline, CDR1 is MDHEN and CDR2 SYDVKM. This CDR3 region has 10 residues. CDR3 region: CGVLNYGYTF. As DNA, the CDR3 is TGTGGAGTCCTTAACTATGGCTACACCTTC.

The chain uses TRBV19 and TRBJ2-6; 8 bases line up with TRBD1. CDR1 and CDR2 (germline): LNHDA, SQIVND (reference sequence). Germline trimming cut 1 base from V and 1 base from J; bases unmatched to any gene: 0. CDR3 length: 16 residues. The CDR3 nucleotides are TGTGCCAGTAGTATAGGGACAGGGTCTGGGGCCAACGTCCTGACTTTC. Translated: CASSIGTGSGANVLTF.

A note on this clone: One base away lies a much larger clone, so this may be a sequencing read error. The V call is TRBV6-6, the J call TRBJ1-2; TRBD1 aligns across 11 bases. There are 16 residues in the CDR3. Germline V lookup: CDR1 MNHNY, CDR2 SVGAGI (reference sequence). V gave up 5 bases and J gave up 6 bases; unmatched junction bases: 11. CDR3 protein: CASSRDRGCQGDGYTF. CDR3 DNA: TGTGCCAGCAGTCGGGACAGGGGGTGCCAAGGGGATGGCTACACCTTC.

The CDR3: CASSVTGAPSYGYTF. CDR3 nucleotides: TGTGCCAGTAGTGTGACAGGGGCCCCTAGCTATGGCTACACCTTC. The chain recombines TRBV19 with TRBJ1-2; 8 bases map to TRBD1. The V gene's germline CDR1 is LNHDA and CDR2 SQIVND (reference sequence). Losses at the gene ends were 5 bases for V and 4 bases for J; bases not matched to a gene: 9. This CDR3 contains 15 residues.

The rearrangement links TRBV9 to TRBJ2-1; D is unresolved. CDR3 size: 12 residues. The germline V and J ends were trimmed by 4 bases and 8 bases, with 10 bases remaining between them. Per germline, CDR1 SGDLS and CDR2 YYNGEE. The CDR3 bases are TGTGCCAGCAGCCCAAGTCGGGATGAGCAGTTCTTC. Amino acids: CASSPSRDEQFF.

DNA for the CDR3: TGTGCCAGCAGCCCGTGGGCGGGAGCAGTCTACAATGAGCAGTTCTTC. Amino acid sequence: CASSPWAGAVYNEQFF. This chain links TRBV5-6 with TRBJ2-1; TRBD2 aligns across 7 bases. Germline CDR1 and CDR2: SGHDT and YYEEEE. This CDR3 contains 16 residues. V shed 4 bases, J shed 3 bases, and the junction held 10 bases outside the gene matches.

This sequence joins TRBV5-1 and TRBJ2-3; D gene ambiguous. The CDR3 totals 13 residues. Germline CDR1 and CDR2: SGHRS and YFSETQ. Trimming removed 3 bases from V and 5 bases from J, with 10 bases in between. The CDR3 coding sequence is TGCGCCAGCAGCTGGGCCTTGGGAGATACGCAGTATTTT. Translated, it gives CASSWALGDTQYF.

The rearrangement joins TRBV7-9 to TRBJ1-1; D unresolved. This CDR3 spans 13 amino acids. Germline V gene sequence: CDR1 SEHNR, CDR2 FQNEAQ (reference sequence). V gave up 2 bases and J gave up 5 bases, with 9 bases separating them. Here the CDR3 reads CASSLTVGTEAFF. CDR3 nucleotide sequence: TGTGCCAGCAGCTTAACCGTCGGGACTGAAGCTTTCTTT.

This chain links TRBV6-5 with TRBJ2-1, with D perhaps matching TRBD1 or TRBD2 (6 bases each). Deletions cut 8 bases from V and 4 bases from J, with 15 bases between. This CDR3 has 14 amino acids. The germline CDR1 and CDR2 sequences are MNHEY and SVGAGI. The CDR3 loop reads CASRPGARYNEQFF. In nucleotides, the CDR3 is TGTGCCAGCCGGCCGGGGGCCCGGTACAATGAGCAGTTCTTC.